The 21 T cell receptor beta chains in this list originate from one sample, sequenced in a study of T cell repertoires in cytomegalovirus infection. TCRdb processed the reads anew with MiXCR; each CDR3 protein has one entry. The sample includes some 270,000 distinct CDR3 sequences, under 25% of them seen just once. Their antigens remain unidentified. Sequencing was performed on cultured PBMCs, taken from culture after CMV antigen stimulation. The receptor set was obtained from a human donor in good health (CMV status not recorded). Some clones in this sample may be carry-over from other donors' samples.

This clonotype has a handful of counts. The CDR3 DNA is TGTGCCAGCAGTCCAATCAAGAACACTGAAGCTTTCTTT. Translating gives CASSPIKNTEAFF. The chain combines TRBV6-2 or TRBV6-3 with TRBJ1-1, with D hard to call. This CDR3 is 13 amino acids long. V shed 5 bases and J shed 1 base, with 8 bases lying between them. The V gene's germline CDR1 is MNHEY and CDR2 SVGEGT.

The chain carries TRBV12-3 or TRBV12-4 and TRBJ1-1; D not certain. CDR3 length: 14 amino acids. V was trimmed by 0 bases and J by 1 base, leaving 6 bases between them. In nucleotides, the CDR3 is TGTGCCAGCAGTTTAGCCACACAGAACACTGAAGCTTTCTTT. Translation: CASSLATQNTEAFF.

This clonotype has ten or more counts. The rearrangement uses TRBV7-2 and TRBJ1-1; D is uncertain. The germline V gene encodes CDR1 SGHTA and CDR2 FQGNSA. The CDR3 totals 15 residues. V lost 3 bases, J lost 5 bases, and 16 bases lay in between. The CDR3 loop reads CASSLQMGIITEAFF. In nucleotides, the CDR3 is TGTGCCAGCAGCTTGCAAATGGGAATTATAACTGAAGCTTTCTTT.

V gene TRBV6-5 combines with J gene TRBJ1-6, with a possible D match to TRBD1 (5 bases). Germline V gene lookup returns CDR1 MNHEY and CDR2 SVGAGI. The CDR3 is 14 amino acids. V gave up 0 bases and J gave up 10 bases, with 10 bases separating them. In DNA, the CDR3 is TGTGCCAGCAGTTACTCGGCAGGGTTCTCACCCCTCCACTTT. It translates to CASSYSAGFSPLHF.

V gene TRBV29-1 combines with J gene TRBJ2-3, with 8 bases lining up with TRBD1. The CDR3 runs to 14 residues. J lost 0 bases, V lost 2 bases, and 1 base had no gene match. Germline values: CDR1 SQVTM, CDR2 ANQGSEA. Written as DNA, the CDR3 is TGCAGCGTTGAAACAGGGGGAAGCACAGATACGCAGTATTTT. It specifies CSVETGGSTDTQYF.

The CDR3 DNA is TGCGCCAGCAGCCAAGATTTCGGGACTAGCTTCTACAATGAGCAGTTCTTC. Translation: CASSQDFGTSFYNEQFF. This chain connects TRBV4-1 to TRBJ2-1, with 9 bases aligning to TRBD2. Trimming at V came to 0 bases and at J to 3 bases, leaving 6 bases not matched to a gene. There are 17 residues in the CDR3. Germline loops: CDR1 MGHRA, CDR2 YSYEKL.

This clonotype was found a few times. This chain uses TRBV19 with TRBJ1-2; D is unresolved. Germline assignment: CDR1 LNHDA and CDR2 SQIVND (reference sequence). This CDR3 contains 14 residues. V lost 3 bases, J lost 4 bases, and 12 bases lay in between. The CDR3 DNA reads TGTGCCAGTAGTATGGACGGACTATTCTATGGCTACACCTTC. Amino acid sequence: CASSMDGLFYGYTF.

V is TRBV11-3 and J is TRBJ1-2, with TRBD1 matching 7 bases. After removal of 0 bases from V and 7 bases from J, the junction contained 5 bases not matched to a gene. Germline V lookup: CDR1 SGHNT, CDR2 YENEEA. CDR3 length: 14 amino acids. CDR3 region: CASSLERGLGGYTF. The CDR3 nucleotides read TGTGCCAGCAGCTTAGAAAGGGGGCTGGGTGGCTACACCTTC.

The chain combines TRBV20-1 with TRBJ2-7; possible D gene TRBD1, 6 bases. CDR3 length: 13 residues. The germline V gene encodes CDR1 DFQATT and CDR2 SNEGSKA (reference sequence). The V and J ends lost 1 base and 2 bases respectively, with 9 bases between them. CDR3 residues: CSARAGGTYEQYV. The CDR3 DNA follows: TGCAGTGCTAGAGCTGGGGGCACCTACGAGCAGTACGTC.

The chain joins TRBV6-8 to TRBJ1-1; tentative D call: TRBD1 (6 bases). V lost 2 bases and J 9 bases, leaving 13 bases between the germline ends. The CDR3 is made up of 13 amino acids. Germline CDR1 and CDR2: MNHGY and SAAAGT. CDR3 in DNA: TGTGCCAGCAGTTACCAAGTCCGGGGGCAAGCTTTCTTT. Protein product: CASSYQVRGQAFF.

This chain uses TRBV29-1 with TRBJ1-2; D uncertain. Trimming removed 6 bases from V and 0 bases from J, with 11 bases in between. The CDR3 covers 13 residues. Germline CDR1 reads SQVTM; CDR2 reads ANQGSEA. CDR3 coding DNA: TGCAGCGTCCTGGACCGAGCTAACTATGGCTACACCTTC. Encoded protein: CSVLDRANYGYTF. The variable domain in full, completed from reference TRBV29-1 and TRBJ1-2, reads SAVISQKPSRDICQRGTSLTIQCQVDSQVTMMFWYRQQPGQSLTLIATANQGSEATYESGFVIDKFPISRPNLTFSTLTVSNMSPEDSSIYLCSVLDRANYGYTFGSGTRLTVV.

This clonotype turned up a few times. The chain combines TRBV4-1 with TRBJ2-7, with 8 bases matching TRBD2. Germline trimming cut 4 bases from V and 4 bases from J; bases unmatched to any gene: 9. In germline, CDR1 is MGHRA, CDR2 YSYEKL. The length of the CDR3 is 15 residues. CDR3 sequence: CASSLYTSGSYEQYF. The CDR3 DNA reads TGCGCCAGCAGCCTGTATACTAGCGGTTCTTACGAGCAGTACTTC.

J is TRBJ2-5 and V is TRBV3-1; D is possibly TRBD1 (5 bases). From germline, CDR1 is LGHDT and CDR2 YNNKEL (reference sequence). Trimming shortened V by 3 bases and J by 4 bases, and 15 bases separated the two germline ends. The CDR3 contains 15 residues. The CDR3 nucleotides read TGTGCCAGCAGCCAGACCCGGACAACGATAGAGACCCAGTACTTC. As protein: CASSQTRTTIETQYF.

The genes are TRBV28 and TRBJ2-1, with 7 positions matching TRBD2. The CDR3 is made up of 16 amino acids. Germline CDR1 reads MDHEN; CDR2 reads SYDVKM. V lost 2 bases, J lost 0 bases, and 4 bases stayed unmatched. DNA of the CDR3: TGTGCCAGCAGTTTAAGCCTAGCGGACTCCTACAATGAGCAGTTCTTC. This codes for CASSLSLADSYNEQFF.

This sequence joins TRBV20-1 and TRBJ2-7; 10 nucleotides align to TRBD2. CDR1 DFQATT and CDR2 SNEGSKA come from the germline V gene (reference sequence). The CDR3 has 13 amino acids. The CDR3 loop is CSASSLAGGFLVV. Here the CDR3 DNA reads TGCAGTGCTAGTTCGTTAGCGGGAGGCTTTCTTGTTGTC.

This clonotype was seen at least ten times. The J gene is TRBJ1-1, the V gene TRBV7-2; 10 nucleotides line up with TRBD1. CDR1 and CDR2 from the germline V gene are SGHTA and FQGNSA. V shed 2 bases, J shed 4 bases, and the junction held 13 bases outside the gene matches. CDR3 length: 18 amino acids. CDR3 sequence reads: CASSLLALRQGASTEAFF. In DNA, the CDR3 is TGTGCCAGCAGCTTATTAGCCTTAAGACAGGGGGCGAGCACTGAAGCTTTCTTT.

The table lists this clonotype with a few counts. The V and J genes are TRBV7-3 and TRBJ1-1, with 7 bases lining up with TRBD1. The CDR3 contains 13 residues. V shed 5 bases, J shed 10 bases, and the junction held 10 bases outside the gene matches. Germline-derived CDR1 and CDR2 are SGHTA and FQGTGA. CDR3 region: CASSPGTAQLAFF. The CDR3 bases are TGTGCCAGCAGCCCCGGGACAGCTCAGTTAGCTTTCTTT.

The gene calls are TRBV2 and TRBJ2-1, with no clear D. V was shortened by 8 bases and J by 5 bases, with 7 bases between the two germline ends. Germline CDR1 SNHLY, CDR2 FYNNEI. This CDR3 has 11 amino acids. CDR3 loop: CASGNDNEQFF. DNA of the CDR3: TGTGCCAGCGGAAACGACAATGAGCAGTTCTTC.

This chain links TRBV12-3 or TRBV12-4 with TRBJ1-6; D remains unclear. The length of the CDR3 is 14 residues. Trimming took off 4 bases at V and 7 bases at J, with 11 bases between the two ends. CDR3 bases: TGTGCCAGCAGTTCTCCAGGACGCAATTCACCCCTCCACTTT. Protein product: CASSSPGRNSPLHF.

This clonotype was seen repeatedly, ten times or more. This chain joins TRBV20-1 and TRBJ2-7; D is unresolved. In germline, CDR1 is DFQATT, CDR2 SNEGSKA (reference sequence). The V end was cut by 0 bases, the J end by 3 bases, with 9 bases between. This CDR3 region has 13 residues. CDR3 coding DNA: TGCAGTGCTAGAGATCTTGTCAACTACGAGCAGTACGTC. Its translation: CSARDLVNYEQYV.

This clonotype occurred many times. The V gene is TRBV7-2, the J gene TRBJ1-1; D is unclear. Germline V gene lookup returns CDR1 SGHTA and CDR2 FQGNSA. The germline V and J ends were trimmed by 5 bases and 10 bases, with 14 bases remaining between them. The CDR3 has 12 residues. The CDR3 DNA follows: TGTGCCAGCAGCCAGAGCGAACCCCTAGCTTTCTTT. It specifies CASSQSEPLAFF.